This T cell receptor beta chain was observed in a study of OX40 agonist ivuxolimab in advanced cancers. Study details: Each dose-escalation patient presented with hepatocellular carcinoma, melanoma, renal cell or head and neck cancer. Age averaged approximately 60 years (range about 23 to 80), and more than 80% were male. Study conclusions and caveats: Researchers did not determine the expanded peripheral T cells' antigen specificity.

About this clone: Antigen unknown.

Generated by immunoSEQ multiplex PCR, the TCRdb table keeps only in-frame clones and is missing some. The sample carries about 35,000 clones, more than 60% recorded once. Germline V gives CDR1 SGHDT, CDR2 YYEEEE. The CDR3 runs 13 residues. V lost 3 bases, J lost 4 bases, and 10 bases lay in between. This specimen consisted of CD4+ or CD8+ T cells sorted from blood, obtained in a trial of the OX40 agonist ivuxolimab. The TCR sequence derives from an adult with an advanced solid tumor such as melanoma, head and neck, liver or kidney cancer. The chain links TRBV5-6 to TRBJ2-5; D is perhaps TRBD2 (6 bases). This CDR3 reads CASSSRDSETQYF. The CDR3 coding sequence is TGTGCCAGCAGCTCCCGGGACTCAGAGACCCAGTACTTC. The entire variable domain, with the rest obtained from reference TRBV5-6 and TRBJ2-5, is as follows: DAGVTQSPTHLIKTRGQQVTLRCSPKSGHDTVSWYQQALGQGPQFIFQYYEEEERQRGNFPDRFSGHQFPNYSSELNVNALLLGDSALYLCASSSRDSETQYFGPGTRLLVL.